This T cell receptor (beta chain) was sequenced during a study of cytomegalovirus exposure and HLA in healthy donors. The study's findings and limits: CMV serostatus alone was available as immune exposure information. In a later analysis, HLA-C alleles had the fewest associated TCRs, DRB1 alleles the most.

Germline V gives CDR1 LNHNV, CDR2 YYDKDF (reference sequence). Germline trimming cut 3 bases from V and 6 bases from J; bases unmatched to any gene: 13. The CDR3 length is 17 residues. With regard to this clone: Its antigen is not known.

PCR employed 60 Vbeta and 13 Jbeta primers. Using immunoSEQ multiplex PCR, the repertoire was profiled, and TCRdb retains in-frame clones only, with some absent. The table includes about 150,000 clones, 75% to 85% detected once. The V gene is TRBV15, the J gene TRBJ2-7, with TRBD2 matching 11 bases. The material sequenced was PBMCs. The receptor was isolated from a woman in her thirties or forties in good health and CMV-seropositive. CDR3 coding DNA: TGTGCCACCAGCAGGACTAGCGGGATGACAGGGGGTAGCGAGCAGTACTTC. Translation gives CATSRTSGMTGGSEQYF.